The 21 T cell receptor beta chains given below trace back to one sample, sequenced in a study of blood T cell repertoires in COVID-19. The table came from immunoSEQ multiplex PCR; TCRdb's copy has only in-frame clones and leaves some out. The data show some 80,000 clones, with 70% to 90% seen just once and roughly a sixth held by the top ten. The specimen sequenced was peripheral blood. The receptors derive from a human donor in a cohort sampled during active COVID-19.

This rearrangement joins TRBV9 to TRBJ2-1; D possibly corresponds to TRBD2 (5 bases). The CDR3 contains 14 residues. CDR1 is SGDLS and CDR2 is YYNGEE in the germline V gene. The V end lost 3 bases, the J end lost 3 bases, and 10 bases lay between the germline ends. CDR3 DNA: TGTGCCAGCAGCGAAGGGAGCGTCTACAATGAGCAGTTCTTC. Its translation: CASSEGSVYNEQFF.

CDR3 protein: CATSDSPGRGGQYGEQFF. CDR3 in DNA: TGTGCCACCAGTGATTCGCCCGGGAGGGGGGGGCAGTATGGTGAGCAGTTCTTC. The chain uses TRBV24-1 and TRBJ2-1, with 8 bases matching TRBD2. CDR1 KGHDR and CDR2 SFDVKD come from the germline V gene. With 2 bases clipped from V and 9 bases from J, the junction kept 17 bases outside the gene matches. The CDR3 extends over 18 amino acids.

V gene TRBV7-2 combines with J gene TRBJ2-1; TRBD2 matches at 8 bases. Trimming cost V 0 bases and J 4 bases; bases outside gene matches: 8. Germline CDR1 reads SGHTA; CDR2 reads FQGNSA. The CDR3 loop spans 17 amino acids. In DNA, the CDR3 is TGTGCCAGCAGCTTAGCCGGGGCACTAGCGGTGTACAATGAGCAGTTCTTC. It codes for CASSLAGALAVYNEQFF.

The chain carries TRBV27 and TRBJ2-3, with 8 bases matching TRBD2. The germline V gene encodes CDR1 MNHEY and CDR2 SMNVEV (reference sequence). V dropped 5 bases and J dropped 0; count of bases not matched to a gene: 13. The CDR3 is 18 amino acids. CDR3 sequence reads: CASSAKPTSAFSTDTQYF. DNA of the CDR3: TGTGCCAGCAGTGCTAAACCGACTAGCGCGTTCAGCACAGATACGCAGTATTTT.

CDR3 sequence: CASSLQGDGYQPQHF. Here the CDR3 DNA reads TGTGCCAGCAGCTTACAGGGGGACGGATATCAGCCCCAGCATTTT. This sequence joins TRBV7-2 and TRBJ1-5; TRBD1 matches 7 bases. Losses at the gene ends were 2 bases for V and 5 bases for J; bases not matched to a gene: 6. Germline CDR1 SGHTA, CDR2 FQGNSA. The CDR3 spans 15 residues. Together with reference TRBV7-2 and TRBJ1-5, the CDR3 gives the full variable domain: GAGVSQSPSNKVTEKGKDVELRCDPISGHTALYWYRQSLGQGLEFLIYFQGNSAPDKSGLPSDRFSAERTGGSVSTLTIQRTQQEDSAVYLCASSLQGDGYQPQHFGDGTRLSIL.

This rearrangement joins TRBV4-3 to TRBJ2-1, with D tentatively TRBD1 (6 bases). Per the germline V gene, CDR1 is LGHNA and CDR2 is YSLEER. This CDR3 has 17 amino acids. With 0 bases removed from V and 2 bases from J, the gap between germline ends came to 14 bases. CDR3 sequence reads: CASSQDLYRVTYNEQFF. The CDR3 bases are TGCGCCAGCAGCCAAGACCTCTACAGGGTAACCTACAATGAGCAGTTCTTC.

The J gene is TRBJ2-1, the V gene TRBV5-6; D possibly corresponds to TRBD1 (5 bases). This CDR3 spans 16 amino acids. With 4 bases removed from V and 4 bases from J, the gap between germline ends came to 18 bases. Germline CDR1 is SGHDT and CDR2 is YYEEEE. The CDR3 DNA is TGTGCCAGCAGCCGAAGGGGTGGCATGGGGTACAATGAGCAGTTCTTC. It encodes CASSRRGGMGYNEQFF.

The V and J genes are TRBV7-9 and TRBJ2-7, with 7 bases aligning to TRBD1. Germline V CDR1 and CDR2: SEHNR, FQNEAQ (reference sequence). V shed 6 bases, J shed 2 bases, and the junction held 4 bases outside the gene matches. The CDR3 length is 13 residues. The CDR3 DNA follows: TGTGCCAGCAGACAAGGACAGGCCTACGAGCAGTACTTC. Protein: CASRQGQAYEQYF. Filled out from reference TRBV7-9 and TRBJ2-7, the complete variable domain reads DTGVSQNPRHKITKRGQNVTFRCDPISEHNRLYWYRQTLGQGPEFLTYFQNEAQLEKSRLLSDRFSAERPKGSFSTLEIQRTEQGDSAMYLCASRQGQAYEQYFGPGTRLTVT.

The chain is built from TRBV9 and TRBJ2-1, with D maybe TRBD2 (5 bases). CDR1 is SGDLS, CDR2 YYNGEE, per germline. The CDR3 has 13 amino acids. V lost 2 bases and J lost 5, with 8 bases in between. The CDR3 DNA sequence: TGTGCCAGCAGCGTTTCGGGGAACAATGAGCAGTTCTTC. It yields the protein CASSVSGNNEQFF. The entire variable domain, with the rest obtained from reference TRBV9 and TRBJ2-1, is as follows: DSGVTQTPKHLITATGQRVTLRCSPRSGDLSVYWYQQSLDQGLQFLIQYYNGEERAKGNILERFSAQQFPDLHSELNLSSLELGDSALYFCASSVSGNNEQFFGPGTRLTVL.

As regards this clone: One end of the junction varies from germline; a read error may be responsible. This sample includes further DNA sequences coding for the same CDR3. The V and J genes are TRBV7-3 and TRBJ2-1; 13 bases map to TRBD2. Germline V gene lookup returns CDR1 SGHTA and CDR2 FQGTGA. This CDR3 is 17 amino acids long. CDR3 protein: CASSSQLAGGNNNEQFF. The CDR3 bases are TGCGCCAGCAGCTCCCAACTAGCGGGAGGGAATAACAATGAGCAGTTCTTC.

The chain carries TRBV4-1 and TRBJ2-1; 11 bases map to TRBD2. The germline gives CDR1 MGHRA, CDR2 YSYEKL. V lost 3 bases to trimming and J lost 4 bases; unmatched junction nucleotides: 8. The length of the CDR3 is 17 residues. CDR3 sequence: CASSHPPGLAEYNEQFF. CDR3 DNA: TGCGCCAGCAGCCACCCACCGGGACTAGCGGAGTACAATGAGCAGTTCTTC.

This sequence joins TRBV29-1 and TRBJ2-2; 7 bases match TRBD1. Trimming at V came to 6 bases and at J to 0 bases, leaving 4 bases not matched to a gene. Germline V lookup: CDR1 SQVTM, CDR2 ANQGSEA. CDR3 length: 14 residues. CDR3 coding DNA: TGCAGCGTCTCTACAGGGGCGAACACCGGGGAGCTGTTTTTT. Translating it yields CSVSTGANTGELFF.

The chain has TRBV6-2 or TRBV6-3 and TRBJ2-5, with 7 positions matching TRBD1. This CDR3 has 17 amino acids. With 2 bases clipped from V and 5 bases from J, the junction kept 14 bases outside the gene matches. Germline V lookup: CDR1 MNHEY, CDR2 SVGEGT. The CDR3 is CASSYVRGLPQKETQYF. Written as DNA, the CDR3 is TGTGCCAGCAGTTACGTAAGGGGGCTCCCCCAGAAGGAGACCCAGTACTTC.

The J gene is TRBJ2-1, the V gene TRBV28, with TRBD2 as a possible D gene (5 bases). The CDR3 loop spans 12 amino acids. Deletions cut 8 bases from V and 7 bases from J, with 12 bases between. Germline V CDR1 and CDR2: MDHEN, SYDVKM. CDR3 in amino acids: CASFREGNEQFF. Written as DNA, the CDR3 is TGTGCCAGCTTCCGGGAAGGTAATGAGCAGTTCTTC.

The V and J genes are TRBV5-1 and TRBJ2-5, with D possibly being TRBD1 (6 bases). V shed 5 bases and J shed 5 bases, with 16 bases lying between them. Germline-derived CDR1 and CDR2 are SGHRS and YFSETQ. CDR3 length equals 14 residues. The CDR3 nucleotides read TGCGCCAGCAGTCTGACAGGCACGGGGGAGACCCAGTACTTC. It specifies CASSLTGTGETQYF.

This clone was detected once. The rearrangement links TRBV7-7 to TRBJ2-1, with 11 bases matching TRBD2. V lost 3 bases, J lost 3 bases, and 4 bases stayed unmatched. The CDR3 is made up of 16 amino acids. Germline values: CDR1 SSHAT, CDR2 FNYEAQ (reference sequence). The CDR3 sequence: CASSLGGLADYNEQFF. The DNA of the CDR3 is TGTGCCAGCAGCTTGGGGGGACTAGCGGACTACAATGAGCAGTTCTTC. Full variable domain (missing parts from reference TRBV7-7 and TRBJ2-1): GAGVSQSPRYKVTKRGQDVTLRCDPISSHATLYWYQQALGQGPEFLTYFNYEAQPDKSGLPSDRFSAERPEGSISTLTIQRTEQRDSAMYRCASSLGGLADYNEQFFGPGTRLTVL.

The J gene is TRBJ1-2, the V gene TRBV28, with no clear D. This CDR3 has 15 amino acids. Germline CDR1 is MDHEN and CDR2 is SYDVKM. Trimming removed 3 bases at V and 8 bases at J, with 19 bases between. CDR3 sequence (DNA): TGTGCCAGCAGTTTTTTTGAGAGGGAGGATGGCGGCTACACCTTC. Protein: CASSFFEREDGGYTF.

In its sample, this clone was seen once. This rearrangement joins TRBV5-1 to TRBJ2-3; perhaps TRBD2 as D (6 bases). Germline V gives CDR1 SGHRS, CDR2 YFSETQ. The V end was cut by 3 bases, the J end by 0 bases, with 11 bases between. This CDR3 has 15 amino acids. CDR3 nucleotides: TGCGCCAGCAGCTCACCCGGGACTAGCACAGATACGCAGTATTTT. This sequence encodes CASSSPGTSTDTQYF.

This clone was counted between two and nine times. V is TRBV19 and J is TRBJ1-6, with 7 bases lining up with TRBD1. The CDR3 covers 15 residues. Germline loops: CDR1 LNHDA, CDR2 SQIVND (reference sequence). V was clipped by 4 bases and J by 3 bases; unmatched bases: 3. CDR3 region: CASSTRQGYNSPLHF. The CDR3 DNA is TGTGCCAGTAGTACGCGACAGGGCTATAATTCACCCCTCCACTTT.

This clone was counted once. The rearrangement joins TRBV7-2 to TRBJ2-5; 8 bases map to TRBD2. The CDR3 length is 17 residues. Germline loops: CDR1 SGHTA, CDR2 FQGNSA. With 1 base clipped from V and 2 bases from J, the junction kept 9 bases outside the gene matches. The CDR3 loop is CASSLGLLGGGQETQYF. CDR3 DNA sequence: TGTGCCAGCAGCTTAGGCCTACTCGGGGGGGGGCAAGAGACCCAGTACTTC. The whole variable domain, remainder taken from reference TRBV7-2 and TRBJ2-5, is GAGVSQSPSNKVTEKGKDVELRCDPISGHTALYWYRQSLGQGLEFLIYFQGNSAPDKSGLPSDRFSAERTGGSVSTLTIQRTQQEDSAVYLCASSLGLLGGGQETQYFGPGTRLLVL.

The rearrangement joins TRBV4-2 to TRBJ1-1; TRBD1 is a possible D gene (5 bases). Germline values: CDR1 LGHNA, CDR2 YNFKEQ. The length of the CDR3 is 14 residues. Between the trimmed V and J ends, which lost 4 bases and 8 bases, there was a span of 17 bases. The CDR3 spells CASSPVDRFLEAFF. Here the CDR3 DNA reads TGTGCCAGCAGCCCCGTTGACAGATTTCTCGAAGCTTTCTTT.